This T cell receptor (beta chain) was found in a study of technical replicates of blood from a few donors. Sequenced by immunoSEQ multiplex PCR; TCRdb stores in-frame clones only, minus some. The sample yields some 10,000 clones, approximately 94% seen once. This clone appeared a single time. The germline CDR1 and CDR2 sequences are SGHDN and FVKESK. The CDR3 is 16 residues long. The J segment lost 3 bases and the V segment lost 4 bases, leaving 7 bases of the junction unmatched. The source material was PBMCs. The V call is TRBV14, the J call TRBJ2-1; 9 bases are a match to TRBD2. The clonotype comes from a human donor in good health. This CDR3 reads CASSPSLAGNYNEQFF. The CDR3 region has the DNA TGTGCCAGCAGCCCATCACTAGCGGGTAACTACAATGAGCAGTTCTTC.